This TCR beta chain was found in a study of T cell clonality in common variable immunodeficiency. With V trimmed by 2 bases and J by 7 bases, 9 bases remained unmatched. Germline CDR1 reads MNHEY; CDR2 reads SVGEGT. This CDR3 spans 16 amino acids. This clone was found a few times. The read comes to an end 3 residues before the CDR3 does, leaving the germline J gene to fill in the end. Clones were sequenced by immunoSEQ multiplex PCR, and TCRdb holds only the in-frame ones, with some missing. The specimen has some 38,000 clones, none found just once. The sequenced sample consisted of peripheral blood mononuclear cells. The chain has TRBV6-2 or TRBV6-3 and TRBJ1-5; 9 nucleotides agree with TRBD1. This TCR came from a person between 18 and 75 years old in good health. The CDR3: CASSYGPGQGKQPQHF. The CDR3 DNA, read in part, is TGTGCCAGCAGTTACGGCCCGGGACAGGGAAAACAGCCC.